This T cell receptor beta chain was retrieved from a study of cytomegalovirus exposure and HLA in healthy donors. PCR was performed using 60 Vbeta and 13 Jbeta primers. The repertoire was sequenced with immunoSEQ multiplex PCR; TCRdb's copy has only in-frame clones and lacks some. The table lists about 160,000 clones, 60% to 80% of them singletons. Germline CDR1 MNHNS, CDR2 SASEGT. The V and J ends lost 1 base and 0 bases, in that order; junction bases with no gene match: 4. The CDR3 has 16 residues. Study-wide results and limits: A later analysis reported that several of the most significant clusters appeared to be linked to common viral pathogens, among them Epstein-Barr virus. Later findings reportedly placed an Asian-associated ancestry cluster below the roughly 700-donor mean for N-insertions. Sequencing had likely introduced a cluster of highly shared sequence variants as an artifact.

Comment on this clone: Its antigen is as yet unknown.

Sequenced: PBMCs. The chain employs TRBV6-1 and TRBJ2-7; 9 bases align to TRBD1. This TCR came from a man younger than 35 in good health and CMV-seropositive. In DNA, the CDR3 is TGTGCCAGCAGTGAAGGGGGACAGGGAGGCTCCTACGAGCAGTACGTC. This sequence encodes CASSEGGQGGSYEQYV.